A selection of T cell receptor beta chains follows, all from one sample in a study of cytomegalovirus exposure and HLA in healthy donors. The data were produced by immunoSEQ multiplex PCR, yet TCRdb's version contains in-frame clones alone and is incomplete. The sample carries 150,000 to 200,000 clones, approximately 80% recorded once. The sequencing sample was made of PBMCs. The receptors originated from a man aged 35-49 years in good health and CMV-seropositive. CDR3s include the opening cysteine and the closing phenylalanine or tryptophan. D genes are given only for firm matches. Clone size is shown for a subset of rows, as once, few, many or a class of expanded clone.

j_call v_call d_call clone_size cdr3_nt cdr3_aa
TRBJ2-5 TRBV28 - - TGTGCCAGCACCCCGGGATGGGTTGGGGAGACCCAGTACTTC CASTPGWVGETQYF
TRBJ1-5 TRBV19 TRBD1 - TGTGCCAGTCGTCAGTGGACAGGTGGTAGCAATCAGCCCCAGCATTTT CASRQWTGGSNQPQHF
TRBJ2-2 TRBV10-3 - - TGTGCCATCAGTGAGTCACAGGGCACCGGGGAGCTGTTTTTT CAISESQGTGELFF
TRBJ2-1 TRBV2 - - TGTGCCAGCAGGGTCGAAGCCCACAATGAGCAGTTCTTC CASRVEAHNEQFF
TRBJ1-5 TRBV19 TRBD1 - TGTGCCAGTAGTGTGACAGGGGGACGGGCCCAGCATTTT CASSVTGGRAQHF
TRBJ2-7 TRBV2 - - TGTGCCAGCAGTCCCGCTAATCGCGAGGGTCGCGAGCAGTACTTC CASSPANREGREQYF
TRBJ2-1 TRBV18 TRBD2 - TGTGCCAGCTCACCACGGGGACTAGCGGTGAGCTCCTACAATGAGCAGTTCTTC CASSPRGLAVSSYNEQFF
TRBJ2-7 TRBV7-9 - - TGTGCCAGCAGCTACGGACAGACCTACGAGCAGTACTTC CASSYGQTYEQYF
TRBJ2-5 TRBV5-1 TRBD2 - TGCGCCAGCAGCTTGTTTGGGGGGGAAGTCGGAGAGACCCAGTACTTC CASSLFGGEVGETQYF
TRBJ2-5 TRBV19 - - TGTGCCAGTAGTACCGGGAGGACAGTTTACCAAGAGACCCAGTACTTC CASSTGRTVYQETQYF
TRBJ2-7 TRBV7-6 - - TGTGCCAGCAGCCTCGCTAGCGCTGGCAAGCAGTACTTC CASSLASAGKQYF
TRBJ2-7 TRBV27 TRBD2 - TGTGCCAGCGCAACTAGCGGGACATCCTACGAGCAGTACTTC CASATSGTSYEQYF
TRBJ2-1 TRBV13 TRBD2 - TGTGCCAGCAGCTTAGTTAGCGGTTTAGCGGGGGGATACAATGAGCAGTTCTTC CASSLVSGLAGGYNEQFF
TRBJ2-7 TRBV18 - - TGTGCCAGCTCCAGCACGGACACGAATCCCGAGCAGTACTTC CASSSTDTNPEQYF
TRBJ1-4 TRBV5-4 TRBD1 - TGTGCCAGCAGCCAGCTTCGGTTACAGGGGTTCCATGAAAAACTGTTTTTT CASSQLRLQGFHEKLFF
TRBJ2-5 TRBV29-1 TRBD1 - TGCAGCGTTGTTCAAGGGGGCAAAGAGACCCAGTACTTC CSVVQGGKETQYF
TRBJ2-2 TRBV7-8 TRBD2 few TGTGCCAGCAGTCCCAGACTAGCGGGGTACACCGGGGAGCTGTTTTTT CASSPRLAGYTGELFF
TRBJ1-2 TRBV7-9 - once TGTGCCAGCAGCTTAGACCCCGAGGGTTATGGCTACACCTTC CASSLDPEGYGYTF
TRBJ2-2 TRBV9 TRBD2 - TGTGCCAGCAGCGTAGACCCAGCGGGGGGGCCCACCGGGGAGCTGTTTTTT CASSVDPAGGPTGELFF
TRBJ2-7 TRBV29-1 TRBD1 - TGCAGCGTTGAGGGCGGACAGGGAAGCTCCTACGAGCAGTACTTC CSVEGGQGSSYEQYF
TRBJ2-2 TRBV2 TRBD2 - TGTGCCAGCAGTGTTACGAGCGGGGGGAACACCGGGGAGCTGTTTTTT CASSVTSGGNTGELFF
TRBJ1-2 TRBV11-2 - - TGTGCCAGCAGCTTTCGGGGATCGGGCTATGGCTACACCTTC CASSFRGSGYGYTF
TRBJ1-5 TRBV2 TRBD1 - TGTGCCAGCACAGCCACCGGGACAGGGGTTCAGCCCCAGCATTTT CASTATGTGVQPQHF
TRBJ1-4 TRBV9 TRBD1 - TGTGCCAGCAGCCCTTGGACAGGGGGGGTTGAAAAACTGTTTTTT CASSPWTGGVEKLFF
TRBJ1-2 TRBV5-5 TRBD1 - TGTGCCAGCAGCGCACAGGGGACAAACTATGGCTACACCTTC CASSAQGTNYGYTF